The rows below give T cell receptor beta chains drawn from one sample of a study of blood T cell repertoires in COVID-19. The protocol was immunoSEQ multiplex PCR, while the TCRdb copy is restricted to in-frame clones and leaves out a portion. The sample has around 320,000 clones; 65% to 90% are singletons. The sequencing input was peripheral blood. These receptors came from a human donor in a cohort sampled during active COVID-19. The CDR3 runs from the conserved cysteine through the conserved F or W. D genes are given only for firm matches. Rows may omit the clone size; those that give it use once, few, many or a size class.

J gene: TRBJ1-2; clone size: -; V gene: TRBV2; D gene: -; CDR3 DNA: TGTGCCAGCAGGGCAGGGGTATTAAACTATGGCTACACCTTC; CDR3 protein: CASRAGVLNYGYTF
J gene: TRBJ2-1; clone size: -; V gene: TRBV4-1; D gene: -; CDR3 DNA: TGCGCCAGCAGCCAAGATTGGGGGGGCGCGTACAATGAGCAGTTCTTC; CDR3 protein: CASSQDWGGAYNEQFF
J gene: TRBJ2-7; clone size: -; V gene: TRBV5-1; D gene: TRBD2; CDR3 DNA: TGCGCCAGCAGTTCCCCCGGGACTAGCGGGGGGGCCCACGAGCAGTACTTC; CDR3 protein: CASSSPGTSGGAHEQYF
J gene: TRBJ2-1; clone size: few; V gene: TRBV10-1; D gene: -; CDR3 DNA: TGCGCCAGCAGTGAGCGGGGAGACTACAATGAGCAGTTCTTC; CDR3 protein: CASSERGDYNEQFF
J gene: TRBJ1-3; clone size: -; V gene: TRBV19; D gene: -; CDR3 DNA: TGTGCCAGTAACGGGCAGGGAAAGGCTGGAAACACCATATATTTT; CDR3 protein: CASNGQGKAGNTIYF
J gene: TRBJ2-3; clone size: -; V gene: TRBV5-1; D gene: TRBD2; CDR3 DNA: TGCGCCAGCAGCTTATCGGGGGGTACCTCAGATACGCAGTATTTT; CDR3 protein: CASSLSGGTSDTQYF
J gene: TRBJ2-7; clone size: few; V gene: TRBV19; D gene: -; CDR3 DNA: TGTGCCAGTAGTAAACTGGACAGTGAACACTACGAGCAGTACTTC; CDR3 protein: CASSKLDSEHYEQYF
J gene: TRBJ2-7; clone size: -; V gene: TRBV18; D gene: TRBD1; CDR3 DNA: TGTGCCAGCTCATCGGGACAGGGCATTGGCGAGCAGTACTTC; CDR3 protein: CASSSGQGIGEQYF
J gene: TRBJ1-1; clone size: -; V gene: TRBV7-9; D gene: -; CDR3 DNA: TGTGCCAGCCGCACATCGAACACTGAAGCTTTCTTT; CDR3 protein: CASRTSNTEAFF
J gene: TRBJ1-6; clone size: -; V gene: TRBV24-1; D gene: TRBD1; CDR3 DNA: TGTGCCACCAGTGATGGACAGGGTGGAAATTCACCCCTCCACTTT; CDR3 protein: CATSDGQGGNSPLHF
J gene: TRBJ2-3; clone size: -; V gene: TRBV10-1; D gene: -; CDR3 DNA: TGCGCCAGCAGTGAGTCGAGAAATACGCAGTATTTT; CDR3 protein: CASSESRNTQYF
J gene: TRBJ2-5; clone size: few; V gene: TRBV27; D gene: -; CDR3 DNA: TGTGCCAGCAGCCTTGACAGGTTCGGAGAGACCCAGTACTTC; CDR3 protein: CASSLDRFGETQYF
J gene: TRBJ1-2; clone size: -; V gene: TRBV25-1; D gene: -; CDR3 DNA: TGTGCCAGCAGTGGCCAACGGGGACATTTATATGGCTACACCTTC; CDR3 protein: CASSGQRGHLYGYTF
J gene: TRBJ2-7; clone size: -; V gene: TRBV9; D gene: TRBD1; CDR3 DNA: TGTGCCAGCAGCGTAGGGGACAGGCCCTACGAGCAGTACTTC; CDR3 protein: CASSVGDRPYEQYF
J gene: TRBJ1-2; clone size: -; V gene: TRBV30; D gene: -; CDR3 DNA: TGTGCCTGGAGTGTCAGCCAGGGGCTGGATGGCTACACCTTC; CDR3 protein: CAWSVSQGLDGYTF
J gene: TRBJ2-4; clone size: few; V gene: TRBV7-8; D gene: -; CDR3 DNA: TGTGCCAGCAGCTCGGGGGTCCTCAAAAACATTCAGTACTTC; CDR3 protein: CASSSGVLKNIQYF
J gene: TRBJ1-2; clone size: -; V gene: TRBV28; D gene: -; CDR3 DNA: TGTGCCAGCAGTTCTCGGGTTTTTGGCTACACCTTC; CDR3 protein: CASSSRVFGYTF
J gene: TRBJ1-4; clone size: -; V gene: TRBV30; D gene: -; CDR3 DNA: TGTGCCTGGAGTCCAGACATTGGCAATGAAAAACTGTTTTTT; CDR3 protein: CAWSPDIGNEKLFF
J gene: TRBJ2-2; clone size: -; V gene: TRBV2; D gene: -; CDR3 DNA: TGTGCCAGACAGAATAGGGCAGGGCCGACCGGGGAGCTGTTTTTT; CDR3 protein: CARQNRAGPTGELFF
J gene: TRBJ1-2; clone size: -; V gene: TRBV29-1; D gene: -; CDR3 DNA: TGCAGCGTTGACGGGAATTCCTATGGCTACACCTTC; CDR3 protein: CSVDGNSYGYTF
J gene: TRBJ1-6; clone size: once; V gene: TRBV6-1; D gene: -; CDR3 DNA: TGTGCCAGCAGTGAAAACAGCGTGGGAGTGGTCTTTAATTCACCCCTCCACTTT; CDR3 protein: CASSENSVGVVFNSPLHF
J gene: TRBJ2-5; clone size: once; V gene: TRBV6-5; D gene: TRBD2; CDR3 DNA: TGTGCCAGCATCACGGGGGGCCAAGAGACCCAGTACTTC; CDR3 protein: CASITGGQETQYF
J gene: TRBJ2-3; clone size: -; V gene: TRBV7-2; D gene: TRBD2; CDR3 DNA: TGTGCCAGCAGCTTACGCGGGGGGGTCACAGATACGCAGTATTTT; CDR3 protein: CASSLRGGVTDTQYF
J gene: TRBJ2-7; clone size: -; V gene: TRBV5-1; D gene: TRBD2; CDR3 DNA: TGCGCCAGCAGACAAGCGGGGGGAACAAATTCCTACGAGCAGTACTTC; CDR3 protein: CASRQAGGTNSYEQYF
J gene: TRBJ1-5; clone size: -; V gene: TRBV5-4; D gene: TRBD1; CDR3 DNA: TGTGCCAGCAGCTACAGGGGAGAGCAGCCCCAGCATTTT; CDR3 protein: CASSYRGEQPQHF
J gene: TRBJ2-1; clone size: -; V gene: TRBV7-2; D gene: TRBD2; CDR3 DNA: TGTGCCAGCAGTTTTAGCGGGGGGGCGGATGAGCAGTTCTTC; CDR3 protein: CASSFSGGADEQFF
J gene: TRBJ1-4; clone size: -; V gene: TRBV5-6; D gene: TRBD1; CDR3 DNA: TGTGCCAGCAGGCCGAGACAGGGAACTAATGAAAAACTGTTTTTT; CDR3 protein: CASRPRQGTNEKLFF
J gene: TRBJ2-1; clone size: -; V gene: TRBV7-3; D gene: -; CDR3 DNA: TGTGCCAGCAGCTTAAGGACAAGCTACAATGAGCAGTTCTTC; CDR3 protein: CASSLRTSYNEQFF
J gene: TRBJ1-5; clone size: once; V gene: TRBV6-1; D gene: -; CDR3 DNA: TGTGCCAGCAGTGAAGCGCTGGGCCCTACAAATCAGCCCCAGCATTTT; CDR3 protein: CASSEALGPTNQPQHF
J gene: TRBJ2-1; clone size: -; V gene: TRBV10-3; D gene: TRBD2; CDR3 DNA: TGTGCCATCGGGGAGGGGTTCCTTAGCTCCTACAATGAGCAGTTCTTC; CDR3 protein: CAIGEGFLSSYNEQFF
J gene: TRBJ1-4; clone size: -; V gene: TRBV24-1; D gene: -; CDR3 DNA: TGTGCCACCAGTGATTCCAGGAATGAAAAACTGTTTTTT; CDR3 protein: CATSDSRNEKLFF
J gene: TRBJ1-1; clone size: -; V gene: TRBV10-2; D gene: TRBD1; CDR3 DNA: TGCGCCAGCAGTGAGTCTAACAGGGGAAACACTGAAGCTTTCTTT; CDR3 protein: CASSESNRGNTEAFF
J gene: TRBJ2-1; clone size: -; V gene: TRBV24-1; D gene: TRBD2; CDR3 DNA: TGTGCCACCAGAGCGGGGAATTACAATGAGCAGTTCTTC; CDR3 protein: CATRAGNYNEQFF
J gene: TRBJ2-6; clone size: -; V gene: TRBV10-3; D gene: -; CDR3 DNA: TGTGCCATCAGTGATCACCGGGAGTTCCGGGCCAACGTCCTGACTTTC; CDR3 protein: CAISDHREFRANVLTF
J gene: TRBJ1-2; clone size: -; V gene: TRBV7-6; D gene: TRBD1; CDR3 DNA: TGTGCCAGCAGCCCAGGGGCAATCAGGGGACAGTCTGGCTACACCTTC; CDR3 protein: CASSPGAIRGQSGYTF
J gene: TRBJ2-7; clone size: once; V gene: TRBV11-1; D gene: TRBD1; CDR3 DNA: TGTGCCAGCAGCAAACGGACAGGGGACGCCTACGAGCAGTACTTC; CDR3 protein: CASSKRTGDAYEQYF
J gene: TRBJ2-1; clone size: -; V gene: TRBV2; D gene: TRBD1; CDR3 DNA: TGTGCCACCACAGGGGGCAGGCGCGGAAAAGACAATGAGCAGTTCTTC; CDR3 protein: CATTGGRRGKDNEQFF
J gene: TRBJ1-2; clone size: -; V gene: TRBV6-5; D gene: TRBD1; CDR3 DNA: TGTGCCAGCACGATGGTTTCCGGGACAGGGTATGGCTACACCTTC; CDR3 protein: CASTMVSGTGYGYTF
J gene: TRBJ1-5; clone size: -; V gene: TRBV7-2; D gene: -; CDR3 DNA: TGTGCCAGCAGCTTAGACGGGTTTGGGTCCCAGCATTTT; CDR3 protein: CASSLDGFGSQHF
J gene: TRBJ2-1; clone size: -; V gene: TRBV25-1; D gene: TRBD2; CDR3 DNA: TGTGCCAGCAGTGGGAGCGGGGGGATCTCCTACAATGAGCAGTTCTTC; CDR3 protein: CASSGSGGISYNEQFF
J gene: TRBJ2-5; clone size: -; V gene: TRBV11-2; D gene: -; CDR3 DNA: TGTGCCAGCAGCTTAAACAGACAAGAGACCCAGTACTTC; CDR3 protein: CASSLNRQETQYF
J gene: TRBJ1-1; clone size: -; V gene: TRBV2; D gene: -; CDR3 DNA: TGTGCCAGCAGTGAGGAGATAGTAGGAGCTTTCTTT; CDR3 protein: CASSEEIVGAFF
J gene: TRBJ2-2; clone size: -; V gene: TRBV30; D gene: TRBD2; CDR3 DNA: TGTGCCTGGAGTGTATCAAGGACTAGCGGGTACACCGGGGAGCTGTTTTTT; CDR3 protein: CAWSVSRTSGYTGELFF
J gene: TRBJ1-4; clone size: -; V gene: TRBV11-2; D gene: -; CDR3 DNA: TGTGCCAGCAGCTTAGCTACAGGGTCTAATGAAAAACTGTTTTTT; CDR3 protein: CASSLATGSNEKLFF
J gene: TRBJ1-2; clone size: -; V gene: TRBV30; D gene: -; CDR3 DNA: TGTGCCTGGAGTGGGGGAGTTAGCTATGGCTACACCTTC; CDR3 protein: CAWSGGVSYGYTF
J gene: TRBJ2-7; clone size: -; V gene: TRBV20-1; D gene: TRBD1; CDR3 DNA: TGCAGTGCTAGTTTTGGACAGGGGTACGAGCAGTACTTC; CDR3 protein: CSASFGQGYEQYF
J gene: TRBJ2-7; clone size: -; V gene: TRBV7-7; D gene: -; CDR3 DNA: TGTGCCAGCAGCTTGACAGAAGCCTACGAGCAGTACTTC; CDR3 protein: CASSLTEAYEQYF
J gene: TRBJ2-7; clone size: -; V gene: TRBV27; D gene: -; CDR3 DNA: TGTGCCAGCAGTTCATACCTCCTTTGGACACAGGGTAACGAGCAGTACTTC; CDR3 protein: CASSSYLLWTQGNEQYF
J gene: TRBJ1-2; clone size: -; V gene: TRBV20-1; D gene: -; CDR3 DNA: TGCAGTGCGGAACAGGGTTGGGGCTACACCTTC; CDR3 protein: CSAEQGWGYTF
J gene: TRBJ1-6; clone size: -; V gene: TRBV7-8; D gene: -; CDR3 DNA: TGTGCCAGCAGCTTAGCGCGCGCGGGGACGCCCCTCCACTTT; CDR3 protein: CASSLARAGTPLHF
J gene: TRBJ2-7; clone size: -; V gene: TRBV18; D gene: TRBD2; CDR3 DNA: TGTGCCAGCTCACGCGGACTAGAAGGTTACGAGCAGTACTTC; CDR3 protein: CASSRGLEGYEQYF
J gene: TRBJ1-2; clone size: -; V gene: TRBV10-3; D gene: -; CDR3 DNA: TGTGCCATCACCGGGGGTAGGGCCTATGGCTACACCTTC; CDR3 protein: CAITGGRAYGYTF
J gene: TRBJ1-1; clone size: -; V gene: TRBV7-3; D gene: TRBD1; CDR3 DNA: TGTGCCAGCAGCTTAACTTCCGGACAGGGGTGGTACACTGAAGCTTTCTTT; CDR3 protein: CASSLTSGQGWYTEAFF